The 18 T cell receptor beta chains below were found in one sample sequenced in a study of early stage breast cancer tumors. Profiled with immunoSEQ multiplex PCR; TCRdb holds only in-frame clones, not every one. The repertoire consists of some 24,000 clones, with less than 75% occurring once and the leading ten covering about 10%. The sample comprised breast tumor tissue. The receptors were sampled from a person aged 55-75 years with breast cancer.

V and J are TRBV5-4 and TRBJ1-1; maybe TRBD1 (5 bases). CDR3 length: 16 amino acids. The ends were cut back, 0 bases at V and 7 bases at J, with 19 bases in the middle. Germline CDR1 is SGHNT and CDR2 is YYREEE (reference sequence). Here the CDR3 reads CASSLAGAGRGIEAFF. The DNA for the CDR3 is TGTGCCAGCAGCTTGGCCGGCGCCGGGAGGGGTATTGAAGCTTTCTTT. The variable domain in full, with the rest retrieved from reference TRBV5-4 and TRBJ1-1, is ETGVTQSPTHLIKTRGQQVTLRCSSQSGHNTVSWYQQALGQGPQFIFQYYREEENGRGNFPPRFSGLQFPNYSSELNVNALELDDSALYLCASSLAGAGRGIEAFFGQGTRLTVV.

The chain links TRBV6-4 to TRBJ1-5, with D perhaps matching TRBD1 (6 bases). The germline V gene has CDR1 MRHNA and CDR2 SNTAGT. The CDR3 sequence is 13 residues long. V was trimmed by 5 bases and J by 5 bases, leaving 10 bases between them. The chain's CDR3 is CASSLDRDQPQHF. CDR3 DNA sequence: TGTGCCAGCAGTCTGGACAGAGATCAGCCCCAGCATTTT.

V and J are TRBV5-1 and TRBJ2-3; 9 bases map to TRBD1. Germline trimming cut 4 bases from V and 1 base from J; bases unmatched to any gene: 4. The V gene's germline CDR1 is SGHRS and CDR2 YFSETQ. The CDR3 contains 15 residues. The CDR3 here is CASSARDRGTDTQYF. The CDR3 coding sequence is TGCGCCAGCAGCGCCCGGGACAGGGGCACAGATACGCAGTATTTT.

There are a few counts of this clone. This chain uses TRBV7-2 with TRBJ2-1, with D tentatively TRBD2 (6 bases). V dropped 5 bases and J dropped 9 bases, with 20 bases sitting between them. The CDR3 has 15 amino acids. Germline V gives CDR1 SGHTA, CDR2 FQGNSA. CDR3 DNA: TGTGCCAGCAGCCCCCGGGCATGGGAGGAAGGTGAGCAGTTCTTC. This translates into CASSPRAWEEGEQFF.

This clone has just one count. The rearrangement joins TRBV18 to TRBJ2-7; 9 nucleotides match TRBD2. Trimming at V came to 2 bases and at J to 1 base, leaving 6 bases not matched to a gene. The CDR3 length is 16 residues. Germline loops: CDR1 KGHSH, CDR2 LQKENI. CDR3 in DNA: TGTGCCAGCTCACCAACCCAGCGGGAGGCTTCCTACGAGCAGTACTTC. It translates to CASSPTQREASYEQYF.

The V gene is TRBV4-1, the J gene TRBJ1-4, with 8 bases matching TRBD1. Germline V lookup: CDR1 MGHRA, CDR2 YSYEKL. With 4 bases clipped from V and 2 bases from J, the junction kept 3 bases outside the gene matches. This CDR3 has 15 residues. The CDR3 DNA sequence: TGCGCCAGCAGCCGAGGACAGGGCACTAATGAAAAACTGTTTTTT. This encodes CASSRGQGTNEKLFF.

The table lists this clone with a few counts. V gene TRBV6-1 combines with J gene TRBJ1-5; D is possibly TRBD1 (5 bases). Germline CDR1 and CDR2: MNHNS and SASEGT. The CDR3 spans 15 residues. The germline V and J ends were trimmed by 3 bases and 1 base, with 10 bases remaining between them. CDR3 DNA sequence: TGTGCCAGCAGTGACGGGGCGGGAAGCAATCAGCCCCAGCATTTT. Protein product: CASSDGAGSNQPQHF.

The CDR3 bases are TGTGCCACCCACCCGGGACAGCCTAACTATGGCTACACCTTC. Translation: CATHPGQPNYGYTF. The rearrangement links TRBV10-3 to TRBJ1-2, with 7 bases identical to TRBD1. J gave up 0 bases and V 10 bases, and 8 bases lay outside the gene matches. The CDR3 length is 14 residues. From germline, CDR1 is ENHRY and CDR2 SYGVKD.

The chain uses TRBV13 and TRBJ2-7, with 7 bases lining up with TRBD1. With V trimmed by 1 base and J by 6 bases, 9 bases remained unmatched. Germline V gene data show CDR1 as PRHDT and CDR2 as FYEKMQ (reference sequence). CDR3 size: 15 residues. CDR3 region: CASSLAGTAKPEQYF. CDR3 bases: TGTGCCAGCAGCTTAGCCGGGACAGCTAAACCCGAGCAGTACTTC.

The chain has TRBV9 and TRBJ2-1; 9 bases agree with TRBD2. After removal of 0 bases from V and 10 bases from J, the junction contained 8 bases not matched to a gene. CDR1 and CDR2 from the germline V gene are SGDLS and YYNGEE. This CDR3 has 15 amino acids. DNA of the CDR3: TGTGCCAGCAGCGTAGGACTAGCGGAGGGTAGGGAGCAGTTCTTC. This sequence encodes CASSVGLAEGREQFF. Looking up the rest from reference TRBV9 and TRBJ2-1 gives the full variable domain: DSGVTQTPKHLITATGQRVTLRCSPRSGDLSVYWYQQSLDQGLQFLIQYYNGEERAKGNILERFSAQQFPDLHSELNLSSLELGDSALYFCASSVGLAEGREQFFGPGTRLTVL.

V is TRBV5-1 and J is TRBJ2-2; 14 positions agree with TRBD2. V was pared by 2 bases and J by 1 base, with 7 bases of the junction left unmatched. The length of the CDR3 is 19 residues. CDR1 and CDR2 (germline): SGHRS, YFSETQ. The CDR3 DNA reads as TGCGCCAGCAGCTTCCCGGGACTAGCGGGAGTAGGGAACACCGGGGAGCTGTTTTTT. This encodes CASSFPGLAGVGNTGELFF. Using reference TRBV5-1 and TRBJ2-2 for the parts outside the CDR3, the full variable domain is KAGVTQTPRYLIKTRGQQVTLSCSPISGHRSVSWYQQTPGQGLQFLFEYFSETQRNKGNFPGRFSGRQFSNSRSEMNVSTLELGDSALYLCASSFPGLAGVGNTGELFFGEGSRLTVL.

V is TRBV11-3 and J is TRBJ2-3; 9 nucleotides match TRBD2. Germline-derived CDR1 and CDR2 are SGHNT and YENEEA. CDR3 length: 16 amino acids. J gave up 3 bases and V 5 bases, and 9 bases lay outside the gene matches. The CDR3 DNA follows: TGTGCCAGCAGCCTAGCAGCGGGGGGTGCGACAGATACGCAGTATTTT. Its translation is CASSLAAGGATDTQYF.

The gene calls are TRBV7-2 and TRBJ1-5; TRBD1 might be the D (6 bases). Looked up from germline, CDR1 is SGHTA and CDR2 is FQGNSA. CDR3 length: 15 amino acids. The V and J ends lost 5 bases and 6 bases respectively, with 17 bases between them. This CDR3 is CASSVGGVGTQPQHF. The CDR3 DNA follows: TGTGCCAGCAGCGTAGGGGGGGTAGGGACTCAGCCCCAGCATTTT.

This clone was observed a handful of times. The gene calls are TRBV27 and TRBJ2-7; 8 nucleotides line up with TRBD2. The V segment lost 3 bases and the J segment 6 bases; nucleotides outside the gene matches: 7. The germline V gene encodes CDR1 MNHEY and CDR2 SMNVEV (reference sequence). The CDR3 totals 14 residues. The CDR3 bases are TGTGCCAGCAGTTTTCAGCCCAGCGGGGGCGAGCAGTACTTC. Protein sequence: CASSFQPSGGEQYF.

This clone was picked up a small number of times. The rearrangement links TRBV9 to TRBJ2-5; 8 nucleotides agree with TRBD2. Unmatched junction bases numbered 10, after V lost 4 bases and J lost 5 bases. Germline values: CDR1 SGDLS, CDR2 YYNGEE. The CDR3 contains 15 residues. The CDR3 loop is CASSPFRTSRETQYF. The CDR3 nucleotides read TGTGCCAGCAGCCCTTTCAGGACTAGCCGGGAGACCCAGTACTTC.

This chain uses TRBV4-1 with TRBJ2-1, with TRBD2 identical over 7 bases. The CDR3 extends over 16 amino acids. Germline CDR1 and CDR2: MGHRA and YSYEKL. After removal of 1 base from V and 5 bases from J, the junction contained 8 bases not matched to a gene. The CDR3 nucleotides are TGCGCCAGCAGCCAAGTGGGCCTAGCGGACCACAATGAGCAGTTCTTC. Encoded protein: CASSQVGLADHNEQFF.

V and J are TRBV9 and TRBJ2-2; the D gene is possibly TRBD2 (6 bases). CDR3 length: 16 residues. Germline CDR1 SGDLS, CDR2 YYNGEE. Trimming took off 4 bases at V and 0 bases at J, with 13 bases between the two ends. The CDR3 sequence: CASSPLASPNTGELFF. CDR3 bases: TGTGCCAGCAGCCCTCTAGCGAGTCCGAACACCGGGGAGCTGTTTTTT.

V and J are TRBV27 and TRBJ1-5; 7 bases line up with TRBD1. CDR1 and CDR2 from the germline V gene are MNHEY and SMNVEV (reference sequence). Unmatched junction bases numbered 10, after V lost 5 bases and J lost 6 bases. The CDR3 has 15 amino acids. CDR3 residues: CASSERRDRTQPQHF. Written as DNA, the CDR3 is TGTGCCAGCAGTGAACGAAGGGACAGAACTCAGCCCCAGCATTTT.